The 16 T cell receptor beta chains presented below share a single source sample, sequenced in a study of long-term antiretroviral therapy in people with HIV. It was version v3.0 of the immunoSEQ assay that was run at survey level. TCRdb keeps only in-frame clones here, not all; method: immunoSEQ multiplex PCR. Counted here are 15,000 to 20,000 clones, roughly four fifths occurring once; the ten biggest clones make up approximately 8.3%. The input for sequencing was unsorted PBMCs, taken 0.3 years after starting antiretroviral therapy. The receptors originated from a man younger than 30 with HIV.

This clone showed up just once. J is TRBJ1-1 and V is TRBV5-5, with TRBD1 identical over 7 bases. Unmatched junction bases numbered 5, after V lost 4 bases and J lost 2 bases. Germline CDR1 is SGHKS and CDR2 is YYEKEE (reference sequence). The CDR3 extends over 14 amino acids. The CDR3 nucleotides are TGTGCCAGCAGCCCGTGGGACAGCAACACTGAAGCTTTCTTT. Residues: CASSPWDSNTEAFF. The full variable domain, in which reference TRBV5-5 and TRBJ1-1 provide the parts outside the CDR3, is DAGVTQSPTHLIKTRGQQVTLRCSPISGHKSVSWYQQVLGQGPQFIFQYYEKEERGRGNFPDRFSARQFPNYSSELNVNALLLGDSALYLCASSPWDSNTEAFFGQGTRLTVV.

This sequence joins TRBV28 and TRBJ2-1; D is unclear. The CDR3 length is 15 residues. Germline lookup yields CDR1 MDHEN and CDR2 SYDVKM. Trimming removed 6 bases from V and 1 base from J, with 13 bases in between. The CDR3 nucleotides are TGTGCCAGCAGCCCCACATTAAATTCCTACAATGAGCAGTTCTTC. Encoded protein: CASSPTLNSYNEQFF.

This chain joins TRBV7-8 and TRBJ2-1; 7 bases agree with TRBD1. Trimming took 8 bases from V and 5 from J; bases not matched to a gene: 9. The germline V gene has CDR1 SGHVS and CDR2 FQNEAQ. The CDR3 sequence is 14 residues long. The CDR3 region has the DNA TGTGCCAGCGGCAGGGGGTGGAGTGACAATGAGCAGTTCTTC. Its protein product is CASGRGWSDNEQFF.

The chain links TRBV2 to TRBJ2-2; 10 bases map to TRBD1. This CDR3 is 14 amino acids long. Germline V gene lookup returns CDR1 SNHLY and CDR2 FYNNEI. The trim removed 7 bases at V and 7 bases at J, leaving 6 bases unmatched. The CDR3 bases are TGTGCCAGCACCTGGACAGGGGGTGTCGGGGAGCTGTTTTTT. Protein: CASTWTGGVGELFF.

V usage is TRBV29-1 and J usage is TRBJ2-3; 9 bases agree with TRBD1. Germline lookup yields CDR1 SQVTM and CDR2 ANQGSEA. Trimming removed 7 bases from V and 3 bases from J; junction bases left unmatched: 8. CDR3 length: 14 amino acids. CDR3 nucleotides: TGCAGCGCGCATACAGGGGGCGCGACAGATACGCAGTATTTT. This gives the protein CSAHTGGATDTQYF.

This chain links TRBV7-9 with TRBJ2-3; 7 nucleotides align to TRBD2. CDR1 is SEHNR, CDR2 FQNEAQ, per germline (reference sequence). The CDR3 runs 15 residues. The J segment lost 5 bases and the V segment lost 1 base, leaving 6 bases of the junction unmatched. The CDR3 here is CASSLGGGFRDTQYF. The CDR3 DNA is TGTGCCAGCAGCTTAGGGGGGGGGTTTCGAGATACGCAGTATTTT.

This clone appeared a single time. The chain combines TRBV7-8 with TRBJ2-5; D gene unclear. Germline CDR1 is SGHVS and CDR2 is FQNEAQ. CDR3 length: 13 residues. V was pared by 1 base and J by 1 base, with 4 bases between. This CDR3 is CASSLDSQETQYF. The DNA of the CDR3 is TGTGCCAGCAGCTTAGACAGCCAAGAGACCCAGTACTTC.

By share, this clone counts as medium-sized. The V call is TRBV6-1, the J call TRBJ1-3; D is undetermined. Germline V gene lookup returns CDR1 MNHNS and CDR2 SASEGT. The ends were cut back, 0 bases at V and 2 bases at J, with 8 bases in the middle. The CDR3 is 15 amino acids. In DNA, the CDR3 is TGTGCCAGCAGTGAAGCGTATCATGCTGGAAACACCATATATTTT. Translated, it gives CASSEAYHAGNTIYF.

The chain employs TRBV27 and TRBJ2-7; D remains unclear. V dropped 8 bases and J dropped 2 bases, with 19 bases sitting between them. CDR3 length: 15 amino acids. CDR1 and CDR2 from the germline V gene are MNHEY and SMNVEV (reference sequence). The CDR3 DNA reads TGTGCCAGCCAGTTGGCAGGACCCCTGCCCTACGAGCAGTACTTC. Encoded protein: CASQLAGPLPYEQYF.

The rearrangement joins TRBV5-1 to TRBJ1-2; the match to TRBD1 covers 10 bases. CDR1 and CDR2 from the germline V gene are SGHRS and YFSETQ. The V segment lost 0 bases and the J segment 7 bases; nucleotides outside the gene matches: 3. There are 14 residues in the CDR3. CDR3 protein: CASSLETGGFGYTF. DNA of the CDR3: TGCGCCAGCAGCTTGGAGACAGGGGGCTTTGGCTACACCTTC.

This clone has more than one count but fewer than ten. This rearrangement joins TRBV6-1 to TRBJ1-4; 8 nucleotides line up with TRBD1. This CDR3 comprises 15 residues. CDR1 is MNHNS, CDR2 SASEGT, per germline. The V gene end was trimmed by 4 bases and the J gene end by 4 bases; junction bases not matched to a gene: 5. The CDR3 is CASSGTGLLNEKLFF. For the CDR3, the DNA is TGTGCCAGCAGTGGGACAGGGTTGCTTAATGAAAAACTGTTTTTT.

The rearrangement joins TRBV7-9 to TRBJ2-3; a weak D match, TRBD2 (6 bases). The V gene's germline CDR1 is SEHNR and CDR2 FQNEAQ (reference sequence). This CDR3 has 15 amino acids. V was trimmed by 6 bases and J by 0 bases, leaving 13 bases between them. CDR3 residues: CASSSRLESTDTQYF. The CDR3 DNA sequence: TGTGCCAGCAGTTCTAGACTAGAAAGCACAGATACGCAGTATTTT.

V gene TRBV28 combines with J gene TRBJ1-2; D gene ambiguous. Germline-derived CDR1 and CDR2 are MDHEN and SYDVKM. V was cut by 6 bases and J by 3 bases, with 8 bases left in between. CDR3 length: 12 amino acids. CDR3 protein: CASSPRDYGYTF. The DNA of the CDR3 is TGTGCCAGCAGCCCCCGGGACTATGGCTACACCTTC.

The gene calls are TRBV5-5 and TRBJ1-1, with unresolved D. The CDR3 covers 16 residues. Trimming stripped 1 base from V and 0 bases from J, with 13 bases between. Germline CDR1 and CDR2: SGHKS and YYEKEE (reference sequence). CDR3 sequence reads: CASSLRSGAMNTEAFF. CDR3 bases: TGTGCCAGCAGCTTGAGGTCAGGTGCCATGAACACTGAAGCTTTCTTT.

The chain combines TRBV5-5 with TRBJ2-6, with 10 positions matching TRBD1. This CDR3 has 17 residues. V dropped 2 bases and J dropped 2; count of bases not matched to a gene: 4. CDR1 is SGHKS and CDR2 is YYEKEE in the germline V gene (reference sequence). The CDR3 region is CASSFGTGEPGANVLTF. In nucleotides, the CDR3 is TGTGCCAGCAGCTTCGGGACAGGGGAGCCTGGGGCCAACGTCCTGACTTTC. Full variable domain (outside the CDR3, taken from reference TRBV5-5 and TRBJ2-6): DAGVTQSPTHLIKTRGQQVTLRCSPISGHKSVSWYQQVLGQGPQFIFQYYEKEERGRGNFPDRFSARQFPNYSSELNVNALLLGDSALYLCASSFGTGEPGANVLTFGAGSRLTVL.

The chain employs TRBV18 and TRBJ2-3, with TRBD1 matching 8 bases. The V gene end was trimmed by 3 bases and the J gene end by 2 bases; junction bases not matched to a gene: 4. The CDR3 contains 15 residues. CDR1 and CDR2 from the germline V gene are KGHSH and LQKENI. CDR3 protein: CASSPRQGTTDTQYF. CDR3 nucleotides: TGTGCCAGCTCACCGAGACAGGGGACCACAGATACGCAGTATTTT. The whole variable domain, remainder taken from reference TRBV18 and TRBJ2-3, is NAGVMQNPRHLVRRRGQEARLRCSPMKGHSHVYWYRQLPEEGLKFMVYLQKENIIDESGMPKERFSAEFPKEGPSILRIQQVVRGDSAAYFCASSPRQGTTDTQYFGPGTRLTVL.